These 31 T cell receptor beta chains originate from one sample sequenced in a study of blood T cell repertoires in COVID-19. Some clones are missing from TCRdb's copy, which holds only in-frame ones; the method was immunoSEQ multiplex PCR. The sample consists of about 210,000 clones, approximately 83% of them appearing once. The sequenced material came from peripheral blood. The receptors here all came from a woman between 40 and 55 years old with active or convalescent COVID-19.

A single count supports this clone. The V call is TRBV6-2 or TRBV6-3, the J call TRBJ1-2; TRBD1 matches at 10 bases. CDR1 and CDR2 from the germline V gene are MNHEY and SVGEGT. There are 16 residues in the CDR3. J lost 8 bases, V lost 6 bases, and 15 bases had no gene match. The CDR3 DNA reads as TGTGCCAGCAGCGCACGACTCGGGACAGGGGCACTAGGCTACACCTTC. This gives the protein CASSARLGTGALGYTF.

V usage is TRBV7-2 and J usage is TRBJ1-1; D is ambiguous. Germline values: CDR1 SGHTA, CDR2 FQGNSA. V lost 4 bases and J 0 bases, leaving 9 bases between the germline ends. The length of the CDR3 is 14 residues. CDR3 in DNA: TGTGCCAGCAGCTATCGAGCGATGAACACTGAAGCTTTCTTT. Translation: CASSYRAMNTEAFF. Supplemented by reference TRBV7-2 and TRBJ1-1, the full variable domain reads GAGVSQSPSNKVTEKGKDVELRCDPISGHTALYWYRQSLGQGLEFLIYFQGNSAPDKSGLPSDRFSAERTGGSVSTLTIQRTQQEDSAVYLCASSYRAMNTEAFFGQGTRLTVV.

The V call is TRBV11-2, the J call TRBJ1-1, with TRBD1 identical over 8 bases. The CDR3 is 15 amino acids. Per germline, CDR1 SGHAT and CDR2 FQNNGV. Trimming at V came to 5 bases and at J to 1 base, leaving 6 bases not matched to a gene. The CDR3 DNA sequence: TGTGCCAGCAGCGCATACAGGGGGACGAACACTGAAGCTTTCTTT. The encoded protein is CASSAYRGTNTEAFF.

The chain couples TRBV19 to TRBJ1-1; D is undetermined. Trimming stripped 1 base from V and 11 bases from J, with 17 bases between. This CDR3 has 14 amino acids. From germline, CDR1 is LNHDA and CDR2 SQIVND (reference sequence). For the CDR3, the DNA is TGTGCCAGTAGTATAGGGCTAGCCGGCGGGAGTGCTTTCTTT. Translated, it gives CASSIGLAGGSAFF. Full variable domain (rest looked up from reference TRBV19 and TRBJ1-1): DGGITQSPKYLFRKEGQNVTLSCEQNLNHDAMYWYRQDPGQGLRLIYYSQIVNDFQKGDIAEGYSVSREKKESFPLTVTSAQKNPTAFYLCASSIGLAGGSAFFGQGTRLTVV.

The chain employs TRBV5-4 and TRBJ1-2; 7 nucleotides line up with TRBD1. The CDR3 is 13 residues long. Per germline, CDR1 SGHNT and CDR2 YYREEE (reference sequence). The V gene end was trimmed by 4 bases and the J gene end by 5 bases; junction bases not matched to a gene: 5. CDR3 DNA sequence: TGTGCCAGCAGCAAGGGGGCGGAATATGGCTACACCTTC. Its protein is CASSKGAEYGYTF.

The chain recombines TRBV5-1 with TRBJ2-3; no definite D call. CDR3 length equals 15 residues. V lost 0 bases, J lost 3 bases, and 11 bases lay in between. Germline V gives CDR1 SGHRS, CDR2 YFSETQ. DNA for the CDR3: TGCGCCAGCAGCTTGGTTGGGCACGAGACAGATACGCAGTATTTT. This encodes CASSLVGHETDTQYF.

The V and J genes are TRBV20-1 and TRBJ2-3; 9 nucleotides align to TRBD1. With 3 bases clipped from V and 2 bases from J, the junction kept 9 bases outside the gene matches. The CDR3 has 16 residues. The germline V gene encodes CDR1 DFQATT and CDR2 SNEGSKA (reference sequence). CDR3 coding DNA: TGCAGTGCTAGTTCGGAGGACAGGGGCTCCACAGATACGCAGTATTTT. The encoded protein is CSASSEDRGSTDTQYF.

V is TRBV3-1 (or the pseudogene TRBV3-2) and J is TRBJ2-5; a weak D match, TRBD2 (6 bases). Trimming removed 0 bases from V and 2 bases from J, with 22 bases in between. This CDR3 has 19 amino acids. The germline V gene has CDR1 LGHDT and CDR2 YNNKEL (reference sequence). The CDR3 sequence is CASSQDWKRVGRGQETQYF. The DNA of the CDR3 is TGTGCCAGCAGCCAAGATTGGAAGCGGGTGGGGAGAGGACAAGAGACCCAGTACTTC.

This clone was found a few times. The chain has TRBV4-3 and TRBJ2-7; tentatively, D is TRBD1 (5 bases). Germline CDR1 LGHNA, CDR2 YSLEER. CDR3 length equals 15 residues. Trimming shortened V by 0 bases and J by 3 bases, and 12 bases separated the two germline ends. The CDR3 reads CASSQDRATGYEQYF. The CDR3, as DNA: TGCGCCAGCAGCCAAGACAGGGCGACGGGCTACGAGCAGTACTTC.

This chain links TRBV24-1 with TRBJ1-4; 10 bases agree with TRBD1. V was pared by 4 bases and J by 8 bases, with 6 bases of the junction left unmatched. The CDR3 runs 15 residues. Germline-derived CDR1 and CDR2 are KGHDR and SFDVKD. DNA of the CDR3: TGTGCCACCAGTGAAGGGGACAGGGGAGGAGAAAAACTGTTTTTT. This sequence encodes CATSEGDRGGEKLFF.

The chain uses TRBV9 and TRBJ1-3, with 7 bases identical to TRBD1. The CDR3 covers 15 residues. Germline CDR1 is SGDLS and CDR2 is YYNGEE. V dropped 3 bases and J dropped 2; count of bases not matched to a gene: 5. CDR3 coding DNA: TGTGCCAGCAGCGCGACCGGGACAGCTGGAAACACCATATATTTT. Translating gives CASSATGTAGNTIYF. Variable domain in full (rest from reference TRBV9 and TRBJ1-3): DSGVTQTPKHLITATGQRVTLRCSPRSGDLSVYWYQQSLDQGLQFLIQYYNGEERAKGNILERFSAQQFPDLHSELNLSSLELGDSALYFCASSATGTAGNTIYFGEGSWLTVV.

The gene calls are TRBV5-1 and TRBJ1-1, with D perhaps matching TRBD1 (5 bases). With 5 bases removed from V and 10 bases from J, the gap between germline ends came to 21 bases. The CDR3 spans 14 residues. Germline CDR1 reads SGHRS; CDR2 reads YFSETQ. The DNA of the CDR3 is TGCGCCAGCAGGCCGGTAGGGACTTTATGGGGAGCTTTCTTT. Its translation is CASRPVGTLWGAFF. Based on the CDR3 plus reference TRBV5-1 and TRBJ1-1, the full variable domain is KAGVTQTPRYLIKTRGQQVTLSCSPISGHRSVSWYQQTPGQGLQFLFEYFSETQRNKGNFPGRFSGRQFSNSRSEMNVSTLELGDSALYLCASRPVGTLWGAFFGQGTRLTVV.

This clone was found a few times. This chain uses TRBV24-1 with TRBJ2-7; D not certain. The CDR3 is made up of 14 amino acids. With 0 bases removed from V and 2 bases from J, the gap between germline ends came to 7 bases. CDR1 and CDR2 from the germline V gene are KGHDR and SFDVKD. CDR3 residues: CATSDLKEPYEQYF. Written as DNA, the CDR3 is TGTGCCACCAGTGATTTGAAGGAGCCCTACGAGCAGTACTTC.

The rearrangement joins TRBV10-2 to TRBJ1-5; tentatively, D is TRBD1 (5 bases). Germline CDR1 reads WSHSY; CDR2 reads SAAADI. The CDR3 has 12 amino acids. V lost 10 bases, J lost 7 bases, and 14 bases lay in between. This CDR3 reads CATLEQGQPQHF. The CDR3 bases are TGCGCCACTCTGGAGCAGGGACAGCCCCAGCATTTT.

This chain links TRBV12-3 or TRBV12-4 with TRBJ2-7; maybe TRBD2 (5 bases). CDR3 length: 13 amino acids. V gave up 6 bases and J gave up 5 bases, with 14 bases separating them. As DNA, the CDR3 is TGTGCCAGCAGAACCGGGAATTTAGACGAGCAGTACTTC. Protein product: CASRTGNLDEQYF.

The chain carries TRBV5-8 and TRBJ2-4, with D maybe TRBD1 (5 bases). V was pared by 0 bases and J by 0 bases, with 19 bases between. There are 19 residues in the CDR3. CDR1 and CDR2 (germline): SGHTS, YDEGEE. As DNA, the CDR3 is TGTGCCAGCAGCTTGGGGCAGTCCCGACAGAGACTAGCCAAAAACATTCAGTACTTC. Encoded protein: CASSLGQSRQRLAKNIQYF.

This clone was seen a single time. This chain joins TRBV28 and TRBJ2-1; the match to TRBD2 covers 7 bases. Germline V gene lookup returns CDR1 MDHEN and CDR2 SYDVKM. V lost 5 bases, J lost 2 bases, and 9 bases stayed unmatched. This CDR3 comprises 16 residues. CDR3 sequence: CASSGGGPATYNEQFF. The CDR3, as DNA: TGTGCCAGCAGTGGCGGGGGACCCGCTACCTACAATGAGCAGTTCTTC.

A few counts support this clone. The genes are TRBV12-3 or TRBV12-4 and TRBJ1-1; D remains unclear. The CDR3 sequence is 12 residues long. V lost 4 bases and J 6 bases, leaving 9 bases between the germline ends. For the CDR3, the DNA is TGTGCCAGCAGTTACGAGGGCCCTGAAGCTTTCTTT. Translation: CASSYEGPEAFF.

The rearrangement uses TRBV5-5 and TRBJ1-5; TRBD1 matches at 9 bases. Germline V gene data show CDR1 as SGHKS and CDR2 as YYEKEE (reference sequence). V gave up 4 bases and J gave up 3 bases; unmatched junction bases: 8. CDR3 length equals 16 residues. In nucleotides, the CDR3 is TGTGCCAGCAGCCGAATCTGGACAGGGGACAATCAGCCCCAGCATTTT. Translation gives CASSRIWTGDNQPQHF.

The chain recombines TRBV24-1 with TRBJ2-7, with 11 bases identical to TRBD1. The CDR3 is 15 amino acids. The J segment lost 5 bases and the V segment lost 3 bases, leaving 5 bases of the junction unmatched. Germline values: CDR1 KGHDR, CDR2 SFDVKD. CDR3 region: CATSDTGQGGDEQYF. In nucleotides, the CDR3 is TGTGCCACCAGTGATACGGGACAGGGGGGGGACGAGCAGTACTTC.

This clone was seen more than once but under ten times. The rearrangement joins TRBV24-1 to TRBJ1-5; 8 nucleotides match TRBD1. Germline V gives CDR1 KGHDR, CDR2 SFDVKD. CDR3 length: 15 amino acids. Trimming cost V 4 bases and J 6 bases; bases outside gene matches: 7. CDR3 residues: CATSERQGSGQPQHF. The DNA for the CDR3 is TGTGCCACCAGTGAACGACAGGGGAGCGGTCAGCCCCAGCATTTT.

V gene TRBV10-2 combines with J gene TRBJ2-7, with D uncertain. The CDR3 length is 12 residues. V was cut by 7 bases and J by 0 bases, with 7 bases left in between. Germline lookup yields CDR1 WSHSY and CDR2 SAAADI. The CDR3 here is CASMEFSYEQYF. CDR3 coding DNA: TGCGCCAGCATGGAGTTCTCCTACGAGCAGTACTTC.

CDR3 DNA: TGTGCCAGTACCAAGAACAGGGTTGGCTACACCTTC. Residues: CASTKNRVGYTF. The chain combines TRBV19 with TRBJ1-2, with D tentatively TRBD1 (6 bases). V was shortened by 7 bases and J by 7 bases, with 13 bases between the two germline ends. Germline V gene data show CDR1 as LNHDA and CDR2 as SQIVND (reference sequence). The CDR3 sequence is 12 residues long.

This chain connects TRBV5-1 to TRBJ1-2; 7 nucleotides match TRBD1. The CDR3 covers 14 residues. Losses at the gene ends were 4 bases for V and 4 bases for J; bases not matched to a gene: 7. CDR1 is SGHRS and CDR2 is YFSETQ in the germline V gene. CDR3 DNA: TGCGCCAGCAGCCGAGGACAGGCCGGCTATGGCTACACCTTC. The encoded protein is CASSRGQAGYGYTF.

The CDR3 sequence is CASSTGQGATDTQYF. The CDR3 bases are TGCGCCAGCAGCACAGGACAGGGGGCGACAGATACGCAGTATTTT. V is TRBV5-1 and J is TRBJ2-3; 11 bases agree with TRBD1. This CDR3 spans 15 amino acids. Trimming at V came to 4 bases and at J to 3 bases, leaving 4 bases not matched to a gene. From germline, CDR1 is SGHRS and CDR2 YFSETQ.

This rearrangement joins TRBV19 to TRBJ2-7, with 8 bases aligning to TRBD2. The germline V gene has CDR1 LNHDA and CDR2 SQIVND (reference sequence). CDR3 length equals 14 residues. V shed 7 bases, J shed 1 base, and the junction held 6 bases outside the gene matches. The DNA for the CDR3 is TGTGCCAGTATGCTTAGCGGGAATTCCTACGAGCAGTACTTC. It translates to CASMLSGNSYEQYF.

This chain uses TRBV10-1 with TRBJ2-6; D is unclear. The CDR3 has 14 amino acids. Trimming removed 4 bases at V and 0 bases at J, with 4 bases between. CDR1 and CDR2 from the germline V gene are WNHNN and SYGVQD (reference sequence). In DNA form, the CDR3 reads TGCGCCAGCAGTGCAGGCTCTGGGGCCAACGTCCTGACTTTC. Translation gives CASSAGSGANVLTF.

The gene calls are TRBV3-1 (or the pseudogene TRBV3-2) and TRBJ2-3; 8 bases match TRBD2. Germline V lookup: CDR1 LGHDT, CDR2 YNNKEL (reference sequence). The CDR3 sequence is 16 residues long. V lost 0 bases and J lost 1; bases outside the gene matches: 3. CDR3 nucleotides: TGTGCCAGCAGCCAAGAGGCAGCGGGGGGCACAGATACGCAGTATTTT. This sequence encodes CASSQEAAGGTDTQYF.

This chain joins TRBV27 and TRBJ2-3; D may be TRBD2 (6 bases). Trimming took off 4 bases at V and 1 base at J, with 15 bases between the two ends. This CDR3 spans 16 amino acids. Germline CDR1 and CDR2: MNHEY and SMNVEV (reference sequence). The CDR3 protein is CASSWGLSKGTDTQYF. The CDR3 DNA reads as TGTGCCAGCAGTTGGGGACTCTCCAAGGGCACAGATACGCAGTATTTT.

This chain joins TRBV9 and TRBJ1-2; 9 bases line up with TRBD1. Germline lookup yields CDR1 SGDLS and CDR2 YYNGEE. CDR3 length equals 13 residues. V was clipped by 4 bases and J by 8 bases; unmatched bases: 6. The CDR3 nucleotides read TGTGCCAGCAGCCAGGGACAGGGAAGCGGCTACACCTTC. Translating gives CASSQGQGSGYTF.

There are a few counts of this clone. V is TRBV5-5 and J is TRBJ2-5; 11 nucleotides agree with TRBD1. Per germline, CDR1 SGHKS and CDR2 YYEKEE (reference sequence). The junction had 6 bases not matched to a gene; V was cut back by 4 bases and J by 1 base. There are 16 residues in the CDR3. CDR3 bases: TGTGCCAGCAGCGTGTCCGGACAGGGGGCCCAAGAGACCCAGTACTTC. Its protein is CASSVSGQGAQETQYF.